A single sample is the source of the 31 T cell receptor beta chains below, sequenced in a study of T cells after yellow fever vaccination. From the 5' RACE reads, TCRdb called clonotypes with MiXCR, one entry per CDR3 protein. The table lists hundreds of thousands of distinct CDR3 sequences, about 13% of them singletons. The specimen was PBMCs, collected on the day of the yellow fever booster vaccination. The receptors here all came from a man aged 30 to 39 who received the YFV17D yellow fever vaccine.

This clonotype has ten or more counts. This chain connects TRBV25-1 to TRBJ1-4; D perhaps matches TRBD1 (5 bases). Per the germline V gene, CDR1 is MGHDK and CDR2 is SYGVNS. This CDR3 is 15 amino acids long. With 3 bases removed from V and 10 bases from J, the gap between germline ends came to 18 bases. The chain's CDR3 is CASSDMTKLGGKLFF. CDR3 nucleotide sequence: TGTGCCAGCAGTGACATGACAAAACTGGGGGGAAAACTGTTTTTT.

This clonotype has more than one count but fewer than ten. This sequence joins TRBV7-9 and TRBJ2-2; no firm D call. CDR1 and CDR2 (germline): SEHNR, FQNEAQ (reference sequence). The V gene lost 7 bases and the J gene lost 8 bases, with 8 bases spanning the gap. This CDR3 contains 11 residues. The CDR3 reads CASNAFGELFF. The CDR3 DNA reads as TGTGCCAGCAATGCATTTGGGGAGCTGTTTTTT.

This clonotype was found a few times. The chain recombines TRBV29-1 with TRBJ1-2; perhaps TRBD1 as D (5 bases). V was shortened by 4 bases and J by 2 bases, with 11 bases between the two germline ends. The CDR3 consists of 13 residues. Germline V lookup: CDR1 SQVTM, CDR2 ANQGSEA. The CDR3 is CSVGVDTNYGYTF. CDR3 coding DNA: TGCAGCGTTGGGGTGGACACCAACTATGGCTACACCTTC.

J is TRBJ2-1 and V is TRBV12-3 or TRBV12-4; no definite D call. V was cut by 5 bases and J by 2 bases, with 13 bases left in between. The CDR3 has 15 amino acids. The CDR3 sequence is CASSPSAVPYNEQFF. In DNA form, the CDR3 reads TGTGCCAGCAGTCCCTCGGCGGTCCCCTACAATGAGCAGTTCTTC.

In this sample, this clonotype turned up a few times. The rearrangement uses TRBV5-1 and TRBJ2-6, with D possibly being TRBD1 (5 bases). CDR3 length equals 18 residues. The germline V gene has CDR1 SGHRS and CDR2 YFSETQ. V lost 0 bases to trimming and J lost 1 base, with 14 bases between them. CDR3 amino acids: CASSLGVVTASGANVLTF. For the CDR3, the DNA is TGCGCCAGCAGCTTGGGGGTAGTGACAGCGTCTGGGGCCAACGTCCTGACTTTC.

The V call is TRBV7-8, the J call TRBJ1-1; D is unresolved. Trimming pared 1 base from V and 5 bases from J, leaving 8 bases between. In germline, CDR1 is SGHVS, CDR2 FQNEAQ. The CDR3 consists of 13 residues. The CDR3 DNA reads as TGTGCCAGCAGCTTAGAAGCGTTTACTGAAGCTTTCTTT. This translates into CASSLEAFTEAFF.

This clonotype was recorded many times. The genes are TRBV29-1 and TRBJ1-4; D uncertain. CDR3 length equals 14 residues. Germline CDR1 SQVTM, CDR2 ANQGSEA. Trimming took off 6 bases at V and 7 bases at J, with 18 bases between the two ends. This chain's CDR3 is CSVETGIEAEKLFF. CDR3 in DNA: TGCAGCGTAGAGACCGGGATTGAAGCTGAAAAACTGTTTTTT. Combining the CDR3 with reference TRBV29-1 and TRBJ1-4 gives the whole variable domain SAVISQKPSRDICQRGTSLTIQCQVDSQVTMMFWYRQQPGQSLTLIATANQGSEATYESGFVIDKFPISRPNLTFSTLTVSNMSPEDSSIYLCSVETGIEAEKLFFGSGTQLSVL.

The chain is built from TRBV6-2 or TRBV6-3 and TRBJ2-3, with D unclear. With 2 bases removed from V and 6 bases from J, the gap between germline ends came to 6 bases. The germline gives CDR1 MNHEY, CDR2 SVGEGT. The CDR3 contains 12 residues. In nucleotides, the CDR3 is TGTGCCAGCAGTTACCCATCGGATACGCAGTATTTT. Translating it yields CASSYPSDTQYF.

The J gene is TRBJ2-3, the V gene TRBV15; D remains unclear. The CDR3 length is 14 residues. V dropped 6 bases and J dropped 2 bases, with 12 bases sitting between them. CDR1 is LNHNV, CDR2 YYDKDF, per germline (reference sequence). The CDR3 sequence is CATSLNPSTDTQYF. CDR3 in DNA: TGTGCCACCAGTCTGAACCCCTCCACAGATACGCAGTATTTT.

This clonotype appeared many times. The V call is TRBV4-3, the J call TRBJ2-1; D ambiguous. The V end lost 0 bases, the J end lost 4 bases, and 4 bases lay between the germline ends. CDR3 size: 13 residues. Germline loops: CDR1 LGHNA, CDR2 YSLEER. The CDR3 bases are TGCGCCAGCAGCCAAGACGATTACAATGAGCAGTTCTTC. Amino acids: CASSQDDYNEQFF.

The chain recombines TRBV3-1 with TRBJ2-1; the match to TRBD1 covers 11 bases. CDR1 is LGHDT and CDR2 is YNNKEL in the germline V gene (reference sequence). There are 14 residues in the CDR3. The V segment lost 4 bases and the J segment 5 bases; nucleotides outside the gene matches: 1. The CDR3 loop is CASSRDRGDNEQFF. CDR3 in DNA: TGTGCCAGCAGCCGGGACAGGGGGGACAATGAGCAGTTCTTC.

In its sample, this clonotype was seen a few times. The V call is TRBV20-1, the J call TRBJ2-1; 7 nucleotides match TRBD2. Germline V gene lookup returns CDR1 DFQATT and CDR2 SNEGSKA (reference sequence). The trim removed 3 bases at V and 6 bases at J, leaving 14 bases unmatched. The CDR3 totals 16 residues. The CDR3 reads CSASPSQGGRSNEQFF. For the CDR3, the DNA is TGCAGTGCTAGCCCCAGTCAGGGCGGGAGAAGCAATGAGCAGTTCTTC.

The V and J genes are TRBV5-1 and TRBJ2-7; 10 bases match TRBD1. With 4 bases clipped from V and 5 bases from J, the junction kept 9 bases outside the gene matches. The CDR3 loop spans 15 amino acids. CDR1 SGHRS and CDR2 YFSETQ come from the germline V gene. CDR3 nucleotides: TGCGCCAGCAGCACCTCCGGGACAGGGGTCCACGAGCAGTACTTC. Translation: CASSTSGTGVHEQYF.

J is TRBJ2-1 and V is TRBV4-3; TRBD1 is a possible D gene (6 bases). Trimming shortened V by 7 bases and J by 3 bases, and 19 bases separated the two germline ends. The CDR3 has 16 residues. Germline V gives CDR1 LGHNA, CDR2 YSLEER. CDR3: CASTQEFEDSYNEQFF. CDR3 coding DNA: TGCGCCAGCACCCAGGAATTCGAGGACAGCTACAATGAGCAGTTCTTC.

The sample holds many counts of this clonotype. V and J are TRBV12-3 or TRBV12-4 and TRBJ2-7; TRBD2 matches at 7 bases. After removal of 1 base from V and 5 bases from J, the junction contained 5 bases not matched to a gene. The CDR3 extends over 14 amino acids. The CDR3: CASSLGGSFDEQYF. The CDR3 nucleotides read TGTGCCAGCAGTTTAGGCGGGAGTTTCGACGAGCAGTACTTC.

This clonotype appeared a few times. V is TRBV14 and J is TRBJ1-2, with a possible D match to TRBD1 (6 bases). Germline V gives CDR1 SGHDN, CDR2 FVKESK. CDR3 length: 15 amino acids. With 0 bases removed from V and 7 bases from J, the gap between germline ends came to 15 bases. CDR3 loop: CASSQDLRGEPGYTF. In nucleotides, the CDR3 is TGTGCCAGCAGCCAAGATCTGAGGGGGGAGCCTGGCTACACCTTC.

A remark on this clonotype: An end of the junction differs from the germline gene, which may be a read error. J is TRBJ2-3 and V is TRBV5-1; possible D gene TRBD2, 6 bases. The CDR3 is made up of 14 amino acids. CDR1 is SGHRS, CDR2 YFSETQ, per germline. CDR3 protein: CASSLGDFTETQYF. DNA for the CDR3: TGCGCCAGCAGCTTGGGGGACTTCACAGAAACGCAGTATTTT.

The chain carries TRBV5-1 and TRBJ2-2, with a tentative D call TRBD2 (5 bases). The V end was cut by 5 bases, the J end by 2 bases, with 10 bases between. There are 14 residues in the CDR3. CDR1 is SGHRS, CDR2 YFSETQ, per germline. CDR3 region: CASRNLANTGELFF. The CDR3 region has the DNA TGCGCCAGCAGGAATCTAGCCAACACCGGGGAGCTGTTTTTT. The variable domain in full, completed from reference TRBV5-1 and TRBJ2-2, reads KAGVTQTPRYLIKTRGQQVTLSCSPISGHRSVSWYQQTPGQGLQFLFEYFSETQRNKGNFPGRFSGRQFSNSRSEMNVSTLELGDSALYLCASRNLANTGELFFGEGSRLTVL.

This clonotype came up a few times. The chain uses TRBV9 and TRBJ2-7, with D possibly being TRBD2 (5 bases). CDR1 is SGDLS and CDR2 is YYNGEE in the germline V gene. Trimming left V 0 bases short and J 2 bases short, with 9 bases between. There are 14 residues in the CDR3. CDR3 nucleotides: TGTGCCAGCAGCGTAGGGTACGGGACCTACGAGCAGTACTTC. Its translation: CASSVGYGTYEQYF.

In this sample, this clonotype turned up a few times. The rearrangement uses TRBV5-1 and TRBJ1-1; D is uncertain. Trimming removed 4 bases at V and 10 bases at J, with 17 bases between. The CDR3 extends over 13 amino acids. Germline V lookup: CDR1 SGHRS, CDR2 YFSETQ. CDR3 in amino acids: CASSLAGDAGAFF. The CDR3 region has the DNA TGCGCCAGCAGCCTGGCCGGGGATGCTGGAGCTTTCTTT. Full variable domain (rest looked up from reference TRBV5-1 and TRBJ1-1): KAGVTQTPRYLIKTRGQQVTLSCSPISGHRSVSWYQQTPGQGLQFLFEYFSETQRNKGNFPGRFSGRQFSNSRSEMNVSTLELGDSALYLCASSLAGDAGAFFGQGTRLTVV.

This clonotype has more than one count but fewer than ten. The rearrangement links TRBV20-1 to TRBJ2-3, with D possibly called TRBD1 or TRBD2 (7 bases each). Germline CDR1 is DFQATT and CDR2 is SNEGSKA (reference sequence). The V and J ends lost 3 bases and 1 base respectively, with 11 bases between them. This CDR3 has 14 residues. CDR3 DNA sequence: TGCAGTGCTAGGCGGGGGACAGGCACAGATACGCAGTATTTT. As protein: CSARRGTGTDTQYF.

A few counts support this clonotype. The V call is TRBV4-2, the J call TRBJ2-7; D gene unclear. Germline loops: CDR1 LGHNA, CDR2 YNFKEQ. V was clipped by 0 bases and J by 4 bases, with 7 bases between them. The CDR3 covers 13 residues. The CDR3 spells CASSQESSYEQYF. The CDR3 DNA sequence: TGTGCCAGCAGCCAAGAATCCAGTTACGAGCAGTACTTC.

V and J are TRBV5-1 and TRBJ1-1; D possibly corresponds to TRBD1 (6 bases). Trimming stripped 8 bases from V and 6 bases from J, with 20 bases between. Germline CDR1 reads SGHRS; CDR2 reads YFSETQ. The CDR3 runs to 14 residues. CDR3 nucleotide sequence: TGCGCCAGTAGTTTGGGGGGCTTTGGCTCTGAAGCTTTCTTT. Protein product: CASSLGGFGSEAFF.

This clonotype was counted a few times. V usage is TRBV7-9 and J usage is TRBJ2-5; the D is unclear. V lost 2 bases, J lost 5 bases, and 12 bases lay in between. The CDR3 sequence is 14 residues long. The germline gives CDR1 SEHNR, CDR2 FQNEAQ (reference sequence). The CDR3 DNA sequence: TGTGCCAGCAGCTTACATACGGCCCGGGAGACCCAGTACTTC. Protein sequence: CASSLHTARETQYF. The full variable domain, in which reference TRBV7-9 and TRBJ2-5 provide the parts outside the CDR3, is DTGVSQNPRHKITKRGQNVTFRCDPISEHNRLYWYRQTLGQGPEFLTYFQNEAQLEKSRLLSDRFSAERPKGSFSTLEIQRTEQGDSAMYLCASSLHTARETQYFGPGTRLLVL.

This clonotype was observed a handful of times. The rearrangement links TRBV20-1 to TRBJ2-7; D gene ambiguous. Per germline, CDR1 DFQATT and CDR2 SNEGSKA (reference sequence). V was shortened by 6 bases and J by 3 bases, with 12 bases between the two germline ends. The CDR3 extends over 12 amino acids. This CDR3 is CSAHSLYYEQYF. The CDR3, as DNA: TGCAGTGCGCATTCACTTTACTACGAGCAGTACTTC.

The chain employs TRBV20-1 and TRBJ2-2; D remains unclear. V shed 6 bases and J shed 2 bases, with 13 bases lying between them. The CDR3 length is 14 residues. The germline CDR1 and CDR2 sequences are DFQATT and SNEGSKA (reference sequence). The CDR3 coding sequence is TGCAGTGCCAGCGAACCACAAAACACCGGGGAGCTGTTTTTT. Residues: CSASEPQNTGELFF.

V usage is TRBV2 and J usage is TRBJ1-6, with 7 bases matching TRBD1. The CDR3 spans 15 residues. Looked up from germline, CDR1 is SNHLY and CDR2 is FYNNEI. The trim removed 5 bases at V and 8 bases at J, leaving 9 bases unmatched. The CDR3 is CASSPGQVTDSPLHF. DNA of the CDR3: TGTGCCAGCAGTCCAGGACAGGTGACGGATTCACCCCTCCACTTT.

This clonotype was counted many times. This chain joins TRBV30 and TRBJ2-7; D call uncertain. The V gene's germline CDR1 is GTSNPN and CDR2 SVGIG (reference sequence). V was trimmed by 0 bases and J by 3 bases, leaving 9 bases between them. CDR3 length equals 13 residues. CDR3: CAWSVPPIYEQYF. Here the CDR3 DNA reads TGTGCCTGGAGTGTACCTCCGATCTACGAGCAGTACTTC.

This chain joins TRBV12-3 or TRBV12-4 and TRBJ2-1; D gene uncertain. CDR3 length: 13 amino acids. V was clipped by 9 bases and J by 0 bases, with 9 bases between them. The CDR3 DNA reads as TGTGCCAGTGGTGGGAACTCCTACAATGAGCAGTTCTTC. Translated: CASGGNSYNEQFF.

The chain is built from TRBV12-3 or TRBV12-4 and TRBJ2-2, with 8 bases that match TRBD2. The CDR3 runs to 15 residues. Losses at the gene ends were 5 bases for V and 7 bases for J; bases not matched to a gene: 9. CDR3 loop: CASSIPGLGVGELFF. CDR3 DNA sequence: TGTGCCAGCAGTATCCCGGGACTAGGAGTCGGGGAGCTGTTTTTT.

This clonotype was seen a few times. The rearrangement links TRBV20-1 to TRBJ2-7; D gene uncertain. Trimming cost V 3 bases and J 3 bases, with 12 bases left between them. The CDR3 has 13 amino acids. The germline gives CDR1 DFQATT, CDR2 SNEGSKA (reference sequence). CDR3 DNA: TGCAGTGCTAGTATTAGCCCAAACTACGAGCAGTACTTC. This codes for CSASISPNYEQYF.